One sample yielded the 19 T cell receptor beta chains listed below, sequenced in a study of monozygotic twins with inflammatory bowel disease. From the 5' RACE reads, TCRdb lists one entry per CDR3 protein and no DNA. The listing records about 380,000 distinct CDR3 sequences. Sequencing was carried out using blood. Receptors originate from a human donor with ulcerative colitis or Crohn's disease, or a healthy co-twin of an affected twin (not recorded which).

Here the CDR3 reads CASSMDRGSYNEQFF. The chain employs TRBV4-1 and TRBJ2-1. Per the germline V gene, CDR1 is MGHRA and CDR2 is YSYEKL. The CDR3 runs 15 residues.

This chain joins TRBV5-1 and TRBJ2-7; TCRdb lists TRBD2, though no DNA is available to test this call. The CDR3 is 14 residues long. The germline CDR1 and CDR2 sequences are SGHRS and YFSETQ. CDR3 sequence reads: CASSPEGVRYEQYF.

The CDR3 region is CATSDYPAGGKQFF. J is TRBJ2-1 and V is TRBV24-1; TCRdb outputs TRBD2, but without DNA this stays unchecked. The CDR3 is 14 residues long. Germline values: CDR1 KGHDR, CDR2 SFDVKD.

This CDR3 is CASSPRLVTQETQYF. The chain couples TRBV4-1 to TRBJ2-5; the TCRdb call, TRBD2, lacks DNA for checking. This CDR3 comprises 15 residues. The V gene's germline CDR1 is MGHRA and CDR2 YSYEKL.

CDR3 sequence reads: CASSLVLGQETQYF. This chain joins TRBV11-2 and TRBJ2-5. Germline V gene sequence: CDR1 SGHAT, CDR2 FQNNGV. The CDR3 is 14 residues long.

The chain combines TRBV27 with TRBJ2-7; as DNA is missing, the TRBD1 call by TCRdb cannot be tested. The CDR3 is made up of 14 amino acids. Germline assignment: CDR1 MNHEY and CDR2 SMNVEV (reference sequence). The CDR3 protein is CASSLRDRLYEQYF.

The V call is TRBV10-3, the J call TRBJ1-1; TCRdb's D call of TRBD1 is untestable without DNA. CDR1 and CDR2 (germline): ENHRY, SYGVKD. The CDR3 is made up of 14 amino acids. The CDR3 protein is CAISDPRRRGEAFF.

This sequence joins TRBV7-2 and TRBJ2-2; the D gene TCRdb calls, TRBD1, cannot be checked with no DNA. Germline V gene sequence: CDR1 SGHTA, CDR2 FQGNSA. There are 13 residues in the CDR3. The CDR3 reads CASSLASTEELFF. The full variable domain, in which reference TRBV7-2 and TRBJ2-2 provide the parts outside the CDR3, is GAGVSQSPSNKVTEKGKDVELRCDPISGHTALYWYRQSLGQGLEFLIYFQGNSAPDKSGLPSDRFSAERTGGSVSTLTIQRTQQEDSAVYLCASSLASTEELFFGEGSRLTVL.

CDR3 in amino acids: CASSPTSRGHYEQYF. This chain connects TRBV19 to TRBJ2-7; the TCRdb D gene call, TRBD1, has no DNA to confirm it. The CDR3 loop spans 15 amino acids. The germline CDR1 and CDR2 sequences are LNHDA and SQIVND (reference sequence).

CDR3 sequence reads: CASSPIDVGAGTEAFF. The chain couples TRBV18 to TRBJ1-1. CDR1 and CDR2 from the germline V gene are KGHSH and LQKENI. The CDR3 totals 16 residues.

This chain links TRBV7-3 with TRBJ2-7; TCRdb designates TRBD1, a call that cannot be tested without DNA. CDR1 is SGHTA and CDR2 is FQGTGA in the germline V gene. CDR3 size: 15 residues. CDR3 sequence: CASSPSGTGNYEQYF. Full variable domain (outside the CDR3, taken from reference TRBV7-3 and TRBJ2-7): GAGVSQTPSNKVTEKGKYVELRCDPISGHTALYWYRQSLGQGPEFLIYFQGTGAADDSGLPNDRFFAVRPEGSVSTLKIQRTERGDSAVYLCASSPSGTGNYEQYFGPGTRLTVT.

J is TRBJ2-1 and V is TRBV5-1. This CDR3 comprises 15 residues. CDR1 is SGHRS, CDR2 YFSETQ, per germline. The CDR3: CASSLAEGGGDEQFF.

V and J are TRBV18 and TRBJ2-7; the TCRdb call, TRBD2, lacks DNA for checking. CDR3 length: 18 amino acids. CDR1 and CDR2 (germline): KGHSH, LQKENI. The chain's CDR3 is CASSPRGSGGPSSYEQYF.

The chain is built from TRBV6-5 and TRBJ2-3; the D call from TCRdb, TRBD1, cannot be confirmed without DNA. CDR1 and CDR2 (germline): MNHEY, SVGAGI. This CDR3 spans 17 amino acids. CDR3 loop: CASSYSLGTLATDTQYF.

This CDR3 reads CASSYEGRNTIYF. This sequence joins TRBV6-6 and TRBJ1-3; lacking DNA, the TRBD1 call made by TCRdb goes unchecked. Germline values: CDR1 MNHNY, CDR2 SVGAGI (reference sequence). This CDR3 has 13 residues.

The chain employs TRBV7-8 and TRBJ1-3. The CDR3 sequence is 15 residues long. CDR1 and CDR2 from the germline V gene are SGHVS and FQNEAQ. CDR3 region: CASSLFESSGNTIYF.

The rearrangement uses TRBV10-3 and TRBJ2-1. Germline CDR1 and CDR2: ENHRY and SYGVKD. The CDR3 loop spans 14 amino acids. CDR3 in amino acids: CAISASQSYNEQFF.

The chain links TRBV6-2 or TRBV6-3 to TRBJ2-3; the TCRdb call, TRBD1, lacks DNA for checking. Germline CDR1 reads MNHEY; CDR2 reads SVGEGT. The CDR3 length is 14 residues. CDR3 sequence: CASSSQQGADTQYF.

This chain joins TRBV12-3 or TRBV12-4 and TRBJ2-5; absent DNA, TCRdb's TRBD1 call cannot be checked. The CDR3 consists of 13 residues. CDR3 residues: CASSLPVPQTQYF.